This T cell receptor beta chain is drawn from a study of cytomegalovirus exposure and HLA in healthy donors. General study results and limits: CMV serostatus alone was available as immune exposure information.

In the case of this clone: Its antigen is not identified.

Both 60 Vbeta primers and 13 Jbeta primers went into the PCR. The table came from immunoSEQ multiplex PCR; TCRdb's copy has only in-frame clones and leaves some out. The data show approximately 76,000 clones, around 70% seen once. Sequenced sample: PBMCs. The receptor's source is a woman aged 40-49 years in good health and CMV-seropositive.

The CDR3 DNA reads as TGTGCCAGCAGCTCAGAGGGAGTTCTCACAGATACGCAGTATTTT. Amino acids: CASSSEGVLTDTQYF. The chain uses TRBV7-6 and TRBJ2-3; weak D call: TRBD2 (5 bases). The CDR3 loop spans 15 amino acids. The V end lost 4 bases, the J end lost 2 bases, and 13 bases lay between the germline ends. The V gene's germline CDR1 is SGHVS and CDR2 FNYEAQ.